These 11 T cell receptor beta chains originate from one sample sequenced in a study of cytomegalovirus exposure and HLA in healthy donors. The method was immunoSEQ multiplex PCR; TCRdb's version includes in-frame clones alone and lacks a portion of them. The sample includes 150,000 to 200,000 clones, roughly 86% of them seen just once. What was sequenced was PBMCs. These TCRs come from a woman younger than 35 in good health and CMV-seronegative.

The chain uses TRBV7-9 and TRBJ2-1; the match to TRBD2 covers 12 bases. The trim removed 0 bases at V and 4 bases at J, leaving 4 bases unmatched. CDR1 and CDR2 (germline): SEHNR, FQNEAQ (reference sequence). The CDR3 runs 17 residues. The CDR3 loop reads CASSLAALAGGYNEQFF. Here the CDR3 DNA reads TGTGCCAGCAGCTTAGCGGCGCTAGCGGGGGGGTACAATGAGCAGTTCTTC.

The chain recombines TRBV28 with TRBJ1-4; D is unresolved. V lost 2 bases and J 7 bases, leaving 5 bases between the germline ends. Looked up from germline, CDR1 is MDHEN and CDR2 is SYDVKM. The CDR3 is made up of 12 amino acids. CDR3 sequence: CASSLAGEKLFF. CDR3 sequence (DNA): TGTGCCAGCAGTTTAGCGGGTGAAAAACTGTTTTTT.

The rearrangement joins TRBV29-1 to TRBJ2-3; TRBD1 agrees at 9 bases. This CDR3 region has 15 residues. The germline CDR1 and CDR2 sequences are SQVTM and ANQGSEA. V was clipped by 6 bases and J by 2 bases; unmatched bases: 9. The CDR3 DNA sequence: TGCAGCGTACAAAACAGGGGGCTCAACACAGATACGCAGTATTTT. Translated: CSVQNRGLNTDTQYF.

This sequence joins TRBV10-3 and TRBJ1-1; tentatively, D is TRBD1 (6 bases). Trimming pared 4 bases from V and 6 bases from J, leaving 9 bases between. Germline CDR1 ENHRY, CDR2 SYGVKD. The CDR3 extends over 12 amino acids. The CDR3 sequence is CAISGQASEAFF. CDR3 nucleotides: TGTGCCATCAGTGGACAGGCCTCTGAAGCTTTCTTT.

This clone has a single count. V usage is TRBV18 and J usage is TRBJ1-1; TRBD1 agrees at 9 bases. CDR1 KGHSH and CDR2 LQKENI come from the germline V gene. The CDR3 is 16 amino acids. V lost 1 base, J lost 8 bases, and 11 bases stayed unmatched. CDR3 protein: CASSPRDRVSHLEAFF. Written as DNA, the CDR3 is TGTGCCAGCTCACCACGGGACAGGGTGAGTCACCTCGAAGCTTTCTTT.

The chain recombines TRBV30 with TRBJ1-1, with D possibly TRBD1 on 6 matching bases. V lost 3 bases to trimming and J lost 1 base, with 12 bases between them. Germline loops: CDR1 GTSNPN, CDR2 SVGIG (reference sequence). This CDR3 comprises 14 residues. The CDR3 DNA reads as TGTGCCTGGAGCCCGGGACACGAGAACACTGAAGCTTTCTTT. It is translated as CAWSPGHENTEAFF.

For the CDR3, the DNA is TGTGCCAGCAGTGAATATAGGGGTATGATCGAGCAGTACTTC. It codes for CASSEYRGMIEQYF. This chain links TRBV6-1 with TRBJ2-7; D is possibly TRBD1 (5 bases). Germline lookup yields CDR1 MNHNS and CDR2 SASEGT. Trimming removed 2 bases at V and 6 bases at J, with 14 bases between. The CDR3 sequence is 14 residues long.

This clone appeared a few times. The gene calls are TRBV4-2 and TRBJ2-7; 10 bases map to TRBD2. J gave up 4 bases and V 0 bases, and 9 bases lay outside the gene matches. The CDR3 is made up of 17 amino acids. Germline CDR1 and CDR2: LGHNA and YNFKEQ. CDR3 nucleotides: TGTGCCAGCAGCCAAGAGTTAGTTACTAGCGGGAAGTACGAGCAGTACTTC. This encodes CASSQELVTSGKYEQYF.

The gene calls are TRBV5-5 and TRBJ1-2, with a tentative D call TRBD1 (6 bases). V was trimmed by 1 base and J by 7 bases, leaving 20 bases between them. CDR3 length: 16 amino acids. CDR1 and CDR2 (germline): SGHKS, YYEKEE (reference sequence). The DNA of the CDR3 is TGTGCCAGCAGCTTGAGTGGGGACACCTCCCTCTCTGGCTACACCTTC. Translated, it gives CASSLSGDTSLSGYTF.

The chain couples TRBV18 to TRBJ2-1, with 10 bases that match TRBD2. The CDR3 extends over 22 amino acids. Germline CDR1 and CDR2: KGHSH and LQKENI. V gave up 5 bases and J gave up 0 bases; unmatched junction bases: 22. This CDR3 is CASSIKPPGLAGVTSSYNEQFF. CDR3 DNA sequence: TGTGCCAGCTCAATCAAACCTCCGGGGCTAGCGGGAGTTACGAGCTCCTACAATGAGCAGTTCTTC.

The chain is built from TRBV5-1 and TRBJ2-7, with 7 bases that match TRBD1. V shed 0 bases and J 0 bases; nucleotides not matched to a gene: 3. There are 15 residues in the CDR3. Germline values: CDR1 SGHRS, CDR2 YFSETQ. The CDR3 is CASSLVGQPSYEQYF. The CDR3 DNA reads TGCGCCAGCAGCTTGGTGGGACAGCCCTCCTACGAGCAGTACTTC.